Shown below are 20 T cell receptor beta chains from a single sample sequenced in a study of T cells in localized non-small cell lung cancer. TCRdb keeps only in-frame clones here, not all; method: immunoSEQ multiplex PCR. The sample gives roughly 72,000 clones, 86% of which show up once; 20% to 25% is in the top ten. The sequences come from peripheral blood, collected before any cancer treatment. Receptors were obtained from a male donor aged 60 or over with stage III squamous cell lung carcinoma.

V gene TRBV5-1 combines with J gene TRBJ1-1; D is unclear. Between the trimmed V and J ends, which lost 0 bases and 4 bases, there was a span of 10 bases. In germline, CDR1 is SGHRS, CDR2 YFSETQ. The CDR3 runs to 14 residues. CDR3 nucleotide sequence: TGCGCCAGCAGCTTGGATACGGGAACCACTGAAGCTTTCTTT. It translates to CASSLDTGTTEAFF.

The genes are TRBV5-6 and TRBJ1-2, with a tentative D call TRBD1 (6 bases). Germline CDR1 is SGHDT and CDR2 is YYEEEE. CDR3 length: 14 amino acids. V was pared by 5 bases and J by 6 bases, with 17 bases between. The chain's CDR3 is CASRRSGEYDGYTF. CDR3 nucleotide sequence: TGTGCCAGCAGAAGGTCAGGGGAGTACGATGGCTACACCTTC.

The genes are TRBV4-2 and TRBJ2-3, with 11 bases lining up with TRBD2. CDR1 is LGHNA, CDR2 YNFKEQ, per germline. The CDR3 contains 19 residues. V lost 4 bases and J lost 0; bases outside the gene matches: 12. The CDR3: CASSPVPLAGGFSTDTQYF. The CDR3 coding sequence is TGTGCCAGCAGCCCAGTCCCCCTAGCGGGGGGTTTTAGCACAGATACGCAGTATTTT.

This clone showed up just a few times. The chain recombines TRBV9 with TRBJ1-1; D is unclear. Germline values: CDR1 SGDLS, CDR2 YYNGEE. Trimming stripped 0 bases from V and 1 base from J, with 7 bases between. This CDR3 has 14 residues. This CDR3 reads CASSVAGQNTEAFF. The CDR3 bases are TGTGCCAGCAGCGTAGCAGGCCAGAACACTGAAGCTTTCTTT.

This chain uses TRBV5-1 with TRBJ2-5; D is perhaps TRBD1 (5 bases). The CDR3 totals 14 residues. With 0 bases removed from V and 2 bases from J, the gap between germline ends came to 8 bases. CDR1 and CDR2 (germline): SGHRS, YFSETQ. The CDR3 reads CASSLGQIQETQYF. The DNA for the CDR3 is TGCGCCAGCAGCTTGGGACAGATACAAGAGACCCAGTACTTC.

J is TRBJ1-1 and V is TRBV5-1, with 9 nucleotides matching TRBD1. Germline V gene lookup returns CDR1 SGHRS and CDR2 YFSETQ. The CDR3 consists of 16 residues. The V segment lost 1 base and the J segment 6 bases; nucleotides outside the gene matches: 10. Here the CDR3 reads CASSLQPLQGASEAFF. The CDR3 DNA follows: TGCGCCAGCAGCTTGCAACCATTACAGGGGGCATCTGAAGCTTTCTTT.

The chain uses TRBV28 and TRBJ1-3; D uncertain. Per the germline V gene, CDR1 is MDHEN and CDR2 is SYDVKM. Trimming pared 5 bases from V and 4 bases from J, leaving 18 bases between. The length of the CDR3 is 16 residues. This CDR3 reads CASSKHAKDRGNTIYF. Here the CDR3 DNA reads TGTGCCAGCAGTAAGCATGCCAAGGACCGGGGAAACACCATATATTTT.

This chain connects TRBV7-6 to TRBJ2-3; no firm D call. CDR1 is SGHVS, CDR2 FNYEAQ, per germline. There are 18 residues in the CDR3. V lost 4 bases to trimming and J lost 1 base, with 21 bases between them. The CDR3: CASSSPLTPGGRTDTQYF. In DNA, the CDR3 is TGTGCCAGCAGCTCACCCCTGACGCCGGGTGGTCGCACAGATACGCAGTATTTT.

This clone was picked up a small number of times. A junction end diverges from the germline sequence, so it may reflect a read error. The CDR3 is CASSLHPPQGTLTGELFF. CDR3 bases: TGTGCTAGCAGCCTTCACCCCCCACAAGGGACTCTCACCGGGGAGCTGTTTTTT. The rearrangement uses TRBV7-7 and TRBJ2-2; D perhaps matches TRBD2 (6 bases). CDR3 size: 18 residues. From germline, CDR1 is SSHAT and CDR2 FNYEAQ (reference sequence).

The J gene is TRBJ2-7, the V gene TRBV13; D is perhaps TRBD2 (5 bases). The V gene's germline CDR1 is PRHDT and CDR2 FYEKMQ (reference sequence). This CDR3 has 14 amino acids. V gave up 5 bases and J gave up 5 bases, with 16 bases separating them. CDR3 nucleotide sequence: TGTGCCAGCAGCCTAAAGGACTCTAAGGACGAGCAGTACGTC. Its protein product is CASSLKDSKDEQYV.

The V and J genes are TRBV7-9 and TRBJ2-1, with 8 bases matching TRBD1. This CDR3 comprises 16 residues. CDR1 and CDR2 (germline): SEHNR, FQNEAQ (reference sequence). V lost 4 bases to trimming and J lost 5 bases; unmatched junction nucleotides: 10. The CDR3, as DNA: TGTGCCAGCAGCTCACCTACAGGGGGATTTGACAATGAGCAGTTCTTC. Amino acids: CASSSPTGGFDNEQFF.

V gene TRBV19 combines with J gene TRBJ1-2; tentative D call: TRBD1 (5 bases). This CDR3 is 16 amino acids long. Trimming stripped 0 bases from V and 0 bases from J, with 11 bases between. The germline gives CDR1 LNHDA, CDR2 SQIVND (reference sequence). For the CDR3, the DNA is TGTGCCAGTAGTATAGATAACGGGGGAGCTAACTATGGCTACACCTTC. Translated: CASSIDNGGANYGYTF.

The genes are TRBV6-4 and TRBJ2-2; TRBD1 might be the D (5 bases). CDR1 is MRHNA, CDR2 SNTAGT, per germline. The CDR3 covers 17 residues. V was clipped by 3 bases and J by 5 bases, with 19 bases between them. This CDR3 is CASSERASAGNTGELFF. The DNA for the CDR3 is TGTGCCAGCAGTGAAAGGGCATCGGCAGGGAATACCGGGGAGCTGTTTTTT.

The chain carries TRBV7-9 and TRBJ1-1, with a weak D call TRBD1 (5 bases). The CDR3 totals 14 residues. Germline V gives CDR1 SEHNR, CDR2 FQNEAQ (reference sequence). V was trimmed by 5 bases and J by 1 base, leaving 11 bases between them. CDR3 protein: CASSRGETNTEAFF. In nucleotides, the CDR3 is TGTGCCAGCAGCCGAGGGGAGACGAACACTGAAGCTTTCTTT.

The CDR3 bases are TGTGCCAGCAGGAGATCCCAGGACCTCAATCAGCCCCAGCATTTT. Its translation: CASRRSQDLNQPQHF. This rearrangement joins TRBV2 to TRBJ1-5; D is unclear. In germline, CDR1 is SNHLY, CDR2 FYNNEI. CDR3 size: 15 residues. V was trimmed by 6 bases and J by 3 bases, leaving 15 bases between them.

The chain joins TRBV30 to TRBJ1-4; tentative D call: TRBD1 (6 bases). Looked up from germline, CDR1 is GTSNPN and CDR2 is SVGIG (reference sequence). V lost 4 bases, J lost 7 bases, and 10 bases lay in between. The CDR3 totals 12 residues. CDR3 DNA: TGTGCCTGGACAGGGGATTCTGAAAAACTGTTTTTT. Amino acid sequence: CAWTGDSEKLFF.

V and J are TRBV4-1 and TRBJ2-5; TRBD2 matches 10 bases. The junction had 11 bases not matched to a gene; V was cut back by 5 bases and J by 5 bases. Germline CDR1 MGHRA, CDR2 YSYEKL. The CDR3 runs to 16 residues. In DNA, the CDR3 is TGCGCCAGCAGCACACCCGAGCGGGGGGGCAGGGAGACCCAGTACTTC. Protein sequence: CASSTPERGGRETQYF.

This clone was picked up one time. The CDR3 nucleotides read TGTGCCAGCAGTTATTGGGGTTCCGGAAACACCATATATTTT. The encoded protein is CASSYWGSGNTIYF. The chain links TRBV6-5 to TRBJ1-3; D is undetermined. Trimming cost V 3 bases and J 4 bases, with 10 bases left between them. Germline V gene lookup returns CDR1 MNHEY and CDR2 SVGAGI. The CDR3 covers 14 residues.

V is TRBV10-1 and J is TRBJ2-3; tentative D call: TRBD1 (5 bases). The V and J ends lost 7 bases and 0 bases respectively, with 11 bases between them. This CDR3 is 14 amino acids long. The V gene's germline CDR1 is WNHNN and CDR2 SYGVQD (reference sequence). The CDR3: CASIRQRSTDTQYF. CDR3 DNA: TGCGCCAGCATTCGACAGCGAAGCACAGATACGCAGTATTTT.

In this sample, this clone turned up once. V gene TRBV7-9 combines with J gene TRBJ1-2; 7 bases align to TRBD1. CDR1 is SEHNR, CDR2 FQNEAQ, per germline (reference sequence). The J segment lost 0 bases and the V segment lost 3 bases, leaving 16 bases of the junction unmatched. This CDR3 spans 19 amino acids. Here the CDR3 reads CASSFGAKGQTKANYGYTF. The CDR3 region has the DNA TGTGCCAGCAGCTTTGGGGCAAAGGGACAGACGAAAGCTAACTATGGCTACACCTTC.